The sequence of this T cell receptor (beta chain) was determined in a study of glioma-infiltrating T cells after dendritic cell vaccination. Whole-study context: Dendritic cell vaccine was injected intradermally three times, biweekly. Regarding the study as a whole: Only a small number of patients had complete blood and tumor samples.

Time point meaning: after dendritic cell vaccination, including at tumor progression/relapse. Input was roughly 2.2 ug genomic DNA, or all available if less. The PCR used 60 V beta and 13 J beta primers. Repertoires were generated with immunoSEQ multiplex PCR, while TCRdb's copy carries only in-frame clones and drops some. The repertoire has under 130,000 clones, 90% of them found once; the top ten carry roughly 3%. Notes on this clone: Its antigen is unidentified.

The sample consisted of blood, taken after dendritic cell vaccination. This receptor was identified in a human donor with glioblastoma.

The CDR3 spells CASSLAQGAWETQYF. The CDR3 nucleotides are TGTGCCAGCAGCTTGGCGCAGGGGGCTTGGGAGACCCAGTACTTC. The V and J genes are TRBV7-9 and TRBJ2-5; TRBD1 matches at 8 bases. This CDR3 comprises 15 residues. CDR1 and CDR2 from the germline V gene are SEHNR and FQNEAQ (reference sequence). J was trimmed by 5 bases and V by 3 bases; bases with no gene match: 8.